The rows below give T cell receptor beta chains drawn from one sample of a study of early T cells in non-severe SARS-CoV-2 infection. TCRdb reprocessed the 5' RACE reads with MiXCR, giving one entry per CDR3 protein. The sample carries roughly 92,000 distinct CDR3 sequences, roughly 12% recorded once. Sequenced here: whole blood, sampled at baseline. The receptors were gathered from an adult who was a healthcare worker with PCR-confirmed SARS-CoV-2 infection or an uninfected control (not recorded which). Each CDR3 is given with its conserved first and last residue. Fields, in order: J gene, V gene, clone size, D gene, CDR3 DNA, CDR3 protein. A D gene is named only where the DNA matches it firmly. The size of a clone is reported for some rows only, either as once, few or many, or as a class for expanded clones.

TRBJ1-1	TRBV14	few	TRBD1	TGTGCCAGCAGCCGTTGGACAGGGCTTCAAGCTTTCTTT	CASSRWTGLQAFF
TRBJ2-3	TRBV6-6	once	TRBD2	TGTGCCAGCAATCCAGCGGGGGAGGTCATGGATACGCAGTATTTT	CASNPAGEVMDTQYF
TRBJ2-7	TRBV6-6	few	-	TGTGCCAGCAGTTACGGGTACTACGAGCAGTACTTC	CASSYGYYEQYF
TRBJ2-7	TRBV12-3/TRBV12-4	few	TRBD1	TGTGCCAGCAGTTTACGGGGACAGGCCACCTACGAGCAGTACTTC	CASSLRGQATYEQYF
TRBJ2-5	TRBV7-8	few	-	TGTGCCAGCAGCCCCCCAAAAGAAGAGACCCAGTACTTC	CASSPPKEETQYF
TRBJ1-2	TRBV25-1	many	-	TGTGCCAGCAGTGAATTAACAGACTATGGCTACACCTTC	CASSELTDYGYTF
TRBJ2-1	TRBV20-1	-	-	TGCAGTGCTACGGGGATAGCCAATGAGCAGTTCTTC	CSATGIANEQFF
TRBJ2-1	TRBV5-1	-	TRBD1	TGCGCCAGCAGCTCACAGGGGGCGGCCTACAATGAGCAGTTCTTC	CASSSQGAAYNEQFF
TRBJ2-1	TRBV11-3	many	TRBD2	TGTGCCAGCAGCACCTCGACTAGCGGGTATTACAATGAGCAGTTCTTC	CASSTSTSGYYNEQFF
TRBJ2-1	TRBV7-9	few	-	TGTGCCAGCAGCTTACCGGGGAGGTTCTCCTACAATGAGCAGTTCTTC	CASSLPGRFSYNEQFF
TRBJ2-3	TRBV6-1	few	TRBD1	TGTGCCAGCAGGGAAGTTGGGACAGGGTTTGATACGCAGTATTTT	CASREVGTGFDTQYF
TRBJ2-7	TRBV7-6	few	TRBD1	TGTGCCAGCAGCCAAGCCGACAGGGGGCCCTACGAGCAGTACTTC	CASSQADRGPYEQYF
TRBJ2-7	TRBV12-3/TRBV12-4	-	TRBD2	TGTGCCAGCAGTTTAACTAGCGTCCTGGGGGAGCAGTACTTC	CASSLTSVLGEQYF
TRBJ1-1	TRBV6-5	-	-	TGTGCCAGCACAAGAGAAGGGGGTAGAAAGAACACTGAAGCTTTCTTT	CASTREGGRKNTEAFF
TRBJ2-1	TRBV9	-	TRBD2	TGTGCCAGCAGCGTAGACGGGAGGGCCCGTAATGAGCAGTTCTTC	CASSVDGRARNEQFF
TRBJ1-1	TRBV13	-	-	TGTGCCAGCAGCCTCCGACCCTTTTTCAACACTGAAGCTTTCTTT	CASSLRPFFNTEAFF
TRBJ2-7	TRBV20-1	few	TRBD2	TGCAGTGCTAGAGATCGACTAGCGGGGCCTCGCTACGAGCAGTACTTC	CSARDRLAGPRYEQYF
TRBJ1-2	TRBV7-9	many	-	TGTGCCAGCAGCTTAGTTGGAACGGATGGCTACACCTTC	CASSLVGTDGYTF
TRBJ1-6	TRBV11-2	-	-	TGTGCCAGCAGCTTAGGTGCAGGGTATTTTGGTTCACCCCTCCACTTT	CASSLGAGYFGSPLHF
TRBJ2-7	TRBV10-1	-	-	TGCGCCAGCAGTGAATCGCGGGACTCGTACGAGCAGTACTTC	CASSESRDSYEQYF
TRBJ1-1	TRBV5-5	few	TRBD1	TGTGCCAGCAGCCGGACAGGGGAGACGAACACTGAAGCTTTCTTT	CASSRTGETNTEAFF
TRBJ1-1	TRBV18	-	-	TGTGCCAGCTCACCGAGGGGGGAGGTGAACACTGAAGCTTTCTTT	CASSPRGEVNTEAFF
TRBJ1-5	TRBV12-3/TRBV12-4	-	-	TGTGCCAGCAGTCTACCTACAGGGTCACCAGGCAATCAGCCCCAGCATTTT	CASSLPTGSPGNQPQHF
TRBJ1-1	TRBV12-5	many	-	TGTGCTAGTGGAATCGCGACTGAAGCTTTCTTT	CASGIATEAFF
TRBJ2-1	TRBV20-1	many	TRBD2	TGCAGTGCCGGGACTAGCGGATACAATGAGCAGTTCTTC	CSAGTSGYNEQFF
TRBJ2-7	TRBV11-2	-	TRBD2	TGTGCCAGCAGCCCTTCACTAGCGGGGTCCTACGAGCAGTACTTC	CASSPSLAGSYEQYF
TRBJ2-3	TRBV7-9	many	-	TGTGCCAGCAGCCCCCGAGCGTTCCCAGATACGCAGTATTTT	CASSPRAFPDTQYF
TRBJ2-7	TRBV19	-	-	TGTGCCAGTAGTATAGTTGGGACCGACCGATCCTACGAGCAGTACTTC	CASSIVGTDRSYEQYF
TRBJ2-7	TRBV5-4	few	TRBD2	TGTGCCAGCAGCTCCAGACTAGCGGCTCCCTACGAGCAGTACTTC	CASSSRLAAPYEQYF
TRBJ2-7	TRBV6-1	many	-	TGTGCCAGCAGTGAACCCCATCGGTACGAGCAGTACTTC	CASSEPHRYEQYF
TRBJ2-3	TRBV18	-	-	TGTGCCAGCTCACCAAGCCCTTCGGAACTAGCAGATTGGTCAGATACGCAGTATTTT	CASSPSPSELADWSDTQYF
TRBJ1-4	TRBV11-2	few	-	TGTGCCAGCAGCCGCAACGGAGGGGATAATGAAAAACTGTTTTTT	CASSRNGGDNEKLFF
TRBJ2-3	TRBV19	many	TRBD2	TGTGCCAGTAGTACGGAACTAGCGGGAGTGAGAACAGATACGCAGTATTTT	CASSTELAGVRTDTQYF
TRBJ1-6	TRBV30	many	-	TGTGCCGGGACCTTCCTCGGACCCCTCCACTTT	CAGTFLGPLHF
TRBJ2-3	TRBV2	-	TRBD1	TGTGCCAGCAAGGTTACAGGGGGCACAGATACGCAGTATTTT	CASKVTGGTDTQYF
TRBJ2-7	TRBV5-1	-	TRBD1	TGCGCCAGCAGCTTGGGACTGTCCCTTCGGGACAGGTCCTCCTACGAGCAGTACTTC	CASSLGLSLRDRSSYEQYF
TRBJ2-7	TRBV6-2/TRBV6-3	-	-	TGTGCCAGCAGTCCCGACCGGGGACGTATAGGCGAGCAGTACTTC	CASSPDRGRIGEQYF
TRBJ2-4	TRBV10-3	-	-	TGTGCCATCAGTGAGTCACCGGGCCAAAACATTCAGTACTTC	CAISESPGQNIQYF
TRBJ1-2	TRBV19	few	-	TGTGCCAGTAGTATGTGGGATGGCTACACCTTC	CASSMWDGYTF
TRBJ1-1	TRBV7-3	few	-	TGTGCCAGCGGATTTGGCTTCACTGAAGCTTTCTTT	CASGFGFTEAFF
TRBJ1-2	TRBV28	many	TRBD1	TGTGCCAGCAGCCGTACAGGGGATTGGTATGGCTACACCTTC	CASSRTGDWYGYTF
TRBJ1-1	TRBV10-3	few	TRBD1	TGTGCCATCAGTGAGGACAGGGGGGGTACTGAAGCTTTCTTT	CAISEDRGGTEAFF